These 10 T cell receptor beta chains came from one sample sequenced in a study of T cell responses to AZD1222 COVID-19 vaccine. Generated by immunoSEQ multiplex PCR, the TCRdb table keeps only in-frame clones and is missing some. The sample consists of 90,000 to 120,000 clones, around 90% of them appearing once. This specimen was peripheral blood, taken on day 0 of AZD1222 vaccination. Receptor source: an adult in good health.

The J gene is TRBJ1-1, the V gene TRBV29-1; D is unresolved. V was shortened by 6 bases and J by 2 bases, with 13 bases between the two germline ends. CDR1 and CDR2 from the germline V gene are SQVTM and ANQGSEA. CDR3 length equals 13 residues. The CDR3 loop reads CSVTGISNTEAFF. The CDR3 coding sequence is TGCAGCGTCACGGGAATTTCCAACACTGAAGCTTTCTTT.

This clone has a single count. The V and J genes are TRBV7-3 and TRBJ1-6; TRBD1 matches 8 bases. The germline CDR1 and CDR2 sequences are SGHTA and FQGTGA. The CDR3 is 15 amino acids. The V segment lost 5 bases and the J segment 9 bases; nucleotides outside the gene matches: 9. For the CDR3, the DNA is TGTGCCAGCAGCCGAACCGGGACAGGTTTTTCACCCCTCCACTTT. Protein: CASSRTGTGFSPLHF.

In this sample, this clone turned up once. This sequence joins TRBV2 and TRBJ2-2, with D possibly TRBD1 on 6 matching bases. The V end lost 4 bases, the J end lost 4 bases, and 13 bases lay between the germline ends. The CDR3 runs 15 residues. Germline CDR1 is SNHLY and CDR2 is FYNNEI. The CDR3, as DNA: TGTGCCAGCAGTGTACCACAGGGTGCCACCGGGGAGCTGTTTTTT. Amino acids: CASSVPQGATGELFF. Full variable domain (remainder filled in from reference TRBV2 and TRBJ2-2): EPEVTQTPSHQVTQMGQEVILRCVPISNHLYFYWYRQILGQKVEFLVSFYNNEISEKSEIFDDQFSVERPDGSNFTLKIRSTKLEDSAMYFCASSVPQGATGELFFGEGSRLTVL.

The chain combines TRBV12-3 or TRBV12-4 with TRBJ1-3; no firm D call. The CDR3 loop spans 12 amino acids. V was pared by 1 base and J by 6 bases, with 4 bases between. The CDR3 DNA sequence: TGTGCCAGCAGTTTAGGGACAAACACCATATATTTT. Protein: CASSLGTNTIYF.

This chain uses TRBV29-1 with TRBJ2-1; D perhaps matches TRBD1 (7 bases). The germline gives CDR1 SQVTM, CDR2 ANQGSEA. This CDR3 has 12 residues. V lost 7 bases and J lost 7, with 14 bases in between. CDR3 region: CSGSTGRNEQFF. CDR3 coding DNA: TGCAGCGGCTCGACAGGGAGGAATGAGCAGTTCTTC.

This clone appeared a single time. The V gene is TRBV4-2, the J gene TRBJ2-1; possibly TRBD2 for D (5 bases). V dropped 6 bases and J dropped 1 base, with 13 bases sitting between them. CDR3 size: 15 residues. The V gene's germline CDR1 is LGHNA and CDR2 YNFKEQ. Here the CDR3 reads CASSLGLGSYNEQFF. The CDR3 DNA sequence: TGTGCCAGCAGTCTCGGACTTGGTTCCTACAATGAGCAGTTCTTC.

The V call is TRBV29-1, the J call TRBJ1-2; the D gene is possibly TRBD1 (5 bases). The CDR3 totals 12 residues. The germline gives CDR1 SQVTM, CDR2 ANQGSEA. Trimming removed 1 base at V and 8 bases at J, with 11 bases between. The CDR3 region is CSVEGGGSGYTF. CDR3 DNA: TGCAGCGTTGAAGGCGGGGGGAGCGGCTACACCTTC.

A few counts support this clone. The V and J genes are TRBV19 and TRBJ1-1, with 8 bases aligning to TRBD1. With V trimmed by 1 base and J by 4 bases, 5 bases remained unmatched. The germline CDR1 and CDR2 sequences are LNHDA and SQIVND (reference sequence). The CDR3 is 15 residues long. The CDR3, as DNA: TGTGCCAGTAGTATAGTGACAGGGGCGATCACTGAAGCTTTCTTT. It specifies CASSIVTGAITEAFF. The full variable domain, in which reference TRBV19 and TRBJ1-1 provide the parts outside the CDR3, is DGGITQSPKYLFRKEGQNVTLSCEQNLNHDAMYWYRQDPGQGLRLIYYSQIVNDFQKGDIAEGYSVSREKKESFPLTVTSAQKNPTAFYLCASSIVTGAITEAFFGQGTRLTVV.

Here the CDR3 reads CASSPPGTGLTEAFF. The CDR3 DNA sequence: TGCGCCAGCAGCCCCCCCGGGACAGGGCTAACTGAAGCTTTCTTT. This chain uses TRBV4-1 with TRBJ1-1; 9 nucleotides line up with TRBD1. Germline V CDR1 and CDR2: MGHRA, YSYEKL. CDR3 size: 15 residues. Trimming at V came to 4 bases and at J to 5 bases, leaving 8 bases not matched to a gene.

The chain has TRBV19 and TRBJ1-5, with no clear D. The CDR3 has 14 residues. The germline gives CDR1 LNHDA, CDR2 SQIVND (reference sequence). The V end lost 2 bases, the J end lost 4 bases, and 9 bases lay between the germline ends. CDR3 loop: CASSISDGNQPQHF. CDR3 DNA: TGTGCCAGTAGTATATCGGACGGTAATCAGCCCCAGCATTTT.